This record covers a single T cell receptor beta chain. The target of this receptor is not known. Base-call qualities are not available, and no considerably larger clone is one nucleotide away. This sample is part of a study of T cell repertoires in cytomegalovirus infection (dated by TCRdb to the late 2010s). Turning to the overall study: Peptide stimulations targeted recently identified HLA-C-restricted CMV epitopes, whose presentation resists viral immunomodulation, together with well-studied HLA-B-restricted epitopes. Donor HLA type was relevant to the analysis, because carriage of CMV infection together with the matching HLA type was indicated by public TCR beta signatures.

Overall results and qualifications from the work: The ex vivo response was dominated by HLA-C-restricted CMV-specific TCR beta clonotypes, and the single most frequent clonotype in two of eight donors was supplied by these HLA-C-restricted clonotypes. Cumulative frequency of public TCR beta family members discriminated carriers of CMV infection plus the relevant HLA type in this cohort and an independent roughly 340-donor cohort.

Sequenced using an Illumina HiSeq 1500. The raw public reads went through TCRdb reprocessing: fastp at Q25, MiXCR clone calling, in-frame beta chains kept. Duplicate CDR3 protein sequences are folded into a single record with the most common DNA and genes. Here the sample has a few hundred thousand distinct CDR3 sequences; 20% to 25% occur a single time. Of the sample, about 21% is held by the ten largest clones. The sample's treatment or condition label, in plain terms: in vitro stimulation with specific CMV peptide epitopes to enrich CMV-specific T cells. Reading the germline V gene (reference sequence) gives CDR1 DFQATT and CDR2 SNEGSKA. The CDR3 numbers 11 residues from cysteine through phenylalanine. Here the CDR3 DNA is all that survives: 33 bases in frame from base 1. Trimming at the junction amounts to 3 bases on V and 5 bases on J, and the germline ends lie 7 bases apart.

The chain couples TRBV20-1 to TRBJ2-5, with no D gene named confidently. The TCR was taken from a human donor in good health (CMV status not recorded). Some clones in this sample may be carry-over from other donors' samples. The starting material was cultured PBMCs, obtained from culture after CMV antigen stimulation. CDR3 sequence: CSASDGETQYF. The DNA sequence is as follows: TGCAGTGCTAGCGATGGTGAGACCCAGTACTTC.